What follows are 15 T cell receptor beta chains derived from one specimen sequenced in a study of blood T cell repertoires in COVID-19. The assay was immunoSEQ multiplex PCR, and TCRdb's table has in-frame clones only and misses some. Of under 350,000 clones in the sample, more than 75% are singletons; the top ten hold roughly 3%. The sequencing sample was made of PBMCs or T cells enriched from blood (not recorded which). The receptors stem from a woman in her late teens or twenties who had recovered from COVID-19.

The table lists this clone with a count of one. The rearrangement links TRBV29-1 to TRBJ1-2; D may be TRBD1 (5 bases). Germline V gene lookup returns CDR1 SQVTM and CDR2 ANQGSEA. V lost 1 base, J lost 7 bases, and 19 bases lay in between. The CDR3 is made up of 15 amino acids. The CDR3 is CSVEGGHSAFGGYTF. Here the CDR3 DNA reads TGCAGCGTTGAAGGTGGACACTCGGCTTTCGGTGGCTACACCTTC.

The V call is TRBV5-1, the J call TRBJ1-2; 8 bases fit TRBD1. This CDR3 has 16 residues. CDR1 is SGHRS, CDR2 YFSETQ, per germline. V lost 0 bases, J lost 2 bases, and 6 bases stayed unmatched. The CDR3 spells CASSLGPGQDNYGYTF. Written as DNA, the CDR3 is TGCGCCAGCAGCTTGGGGCCGGGACAGGACAACTATGGCTACACCTTC.

This clone was recorded only once. The chain combines TRBV3-1 (or the pseudogene TRBV3-2) with TRBJ2-1, with TRBD1 as a possible D gene (5 bases). Trimming shortened V by 1 base and J by 0 bases, and 10 bases separated the two germline ends. The CDR3 spans 16 residues. The V gene's germline CDR1 is LGHDT and CDR2 YNNKEL (reference sequence). The CDR3 nucleotides are TGTGCCAGCAGCCAAGCGTGGGGCGGCTCCTACAATGAGCAGTTCTTC. Its translation: CASSQAWGGSYNEQFF.

The chain has TRBV10-1 and TRBJ2-3; D not resolved. Trimming took 3 bases from V and 2 from J, leaving 9 bases between them. Germline assignment: CDR1 WNHNN and CDR2 SYGVQD (reference sequence). The CDR3 is 14 amino acids. The CDR3 bases are TGCGCCAGCAGTGACAGGCCACTCACAGATACGCAGTATTTT. Amino acids: CASSDRPLTDTQYF.

The V and J genes are TRBV5-5 and TRBJ2-3; 8 nucleotides align to TRBD1. Losses at the gene ends were 4 bases for V and 0 bases for J; bases not matched to a gene: 4. Looked up from germline, CDR1 is SGHKS and CDR2 is YYEKEE (reference sequence). CDR3 length equals 15 residues. This CDR3 is CASSIRQGSTDTQYF. Here the CDR3 DNA reads TGTGCCAGCAGCATCAGACAGGGGAGCACAGATACGCAGTATTTT.

This sequence joins TRBV5-8 and TRBJ2-7, with 8 bases fitting TRBD1. The CDR3 length is 13 residues. CDR1 and CDR2 (germline): SGHTS, YDEGEE. Trimming removed 0 bases from V and 5 bases from J; junction bases left unmatched: 1. The CDR3 here is CASSLVTGDEQYF. The CDR3 DNA reads TGTGCCAGCAGCTTGGTGACAGGGGACGAGCAGTACTTC.

The chain carries TRBV5-6 and TRBJ2-5; a weak D match, TRBD1 (5 bases). Trimming took off 3 bases at V and 1 base at J, with 7 bases between the two ends. Germline lookup yields CDR1 SGHDT and CDR2 YYEEEE. This CDR3 region has 13 residues. This chain's CDR3 is CASSSTGQETQYF. CDR3 sequence (DNA): TGTGCCAGCAGCTCAACAGGCCAAGAGACCCAGTACTTC.

The V call is TRBV20-1, the J call TRBJ2-1, with D possibly matching TRBD2 (6 bases). This CDR3 spans 15 amino acids. The V and J ends lost 3 bases and 1 base respectively, with 13 bases between them. Germline CDR1 and CDR2: DFQATT and SNEGSKA (reference sequence). The CDR3 sequence: CSASRETSSYNEQFF. CDR3 nucleotides: TGCAGTGCTAGTCGAGAGACTAGTTCCTACAATGAGCAGTTCTTC.

The chain links TRBV25-1 to TRBJ2-5; unclear D gene. In germline, CDR1 is MGHDK, CDR2 SYGVNS. V was pared by 2 bases and J by 3 bases, with 4 bases between. This CDR3 has 12 amino acids. CDR3 in amino acids: CASSELKETQYF. CDR3 DNA sequence: TGTGCCAGCAGTGAACTAAAAGAGACCCAGTACTTC.

The CDR3 sequence: CASTEDRDNEQYF. CDR3 nucleotides: TGTGCCAGCACCGAGGACAGGGACAACGAGCAGTACTTC. The chain uses TRBV28 and TRBJ2-7, with 8 bases matching TRBD1. The germline CDR1 and CDR2 sequences are MDHEN and SYDVKM. With V trimmed by 7 bases and J by 5 bases, 7 bases remained unmatched. There are 13 residues in the CDR3.

CDR3 sequence reads: CASSQGLAGYNEQFF. CDR3 in DNA: TGTGCCAGCAGCCAAGGACTAGCGGGTTACAATGAGCAGTTCTTC. The J gene is TRBJ2-1, the V gene TRBV7-3; 11 bases fit TRBD2. J was trimmed by 4 bases and V by 5 bases; bases with no gene match: 4. The CDR3 extends over 15 amino acids. Germline V lookup: CDR1 SGHTA, CDR2 FQGTGA. Full variable domain (remainder filled in from reference TRBV7-3 and TRBJ2-1): GAGVSQTPSNKVTEKGKYVELRCDPISGHTALYWYRQSLGQGPEFLIYFQGTGAADDSGLPNDRFFAVRPEGSVSTLKIQRTERGDSAVYLCASSQGLAGYNEQFFGPGTRLTVL.

This CDR3 reads CASSSTGTGNYEQYF. CDR3 bases: TGTGCCAGCAGTTCCACCGGGACAGGTAACTACGAGCAGTACTTC. The chain joins TRBV27 to TRBJ2-7, with 8 bases that match TRBD1. The CDR3 runs 15 residues. Germline V lookup: CDR1 MNHEY, CDR2 SMNVEV (reference sequence). The V segment lost 4 bases and the J segment 3 bases; nucleotides outside the gene matches: 8.

This clone was seen just once. The chain employs TRBV2 and TRBJ1-2; D gene ambiguous. The CDR3 extends over 13 amino acids. Per the germline V gene, CDR1 is SNHLY and CDR2 is FYNNEI. The V end was cut by 1 base, the J end by 12 bases, with 15 bases between. DNA for the CDR3: TGTGCCAGCAGTGAAGAGGGAGCGACAACTCACACCTTC. Translating gives CASSEEGATTHTF.

The CDR3 DNA follows: TGTGCCTGGAGTGTACGCCGGGTTGACTATGGCTACACCTTC. Translation gives CAWSVRRVDYGYTF. The chain joins TRBV30 to TRBJ1-2; D remains ambiguous. The germline V gene encodes CDR1 GTSNPN and CDR2 SVGIG (reference sequence). V gave up 0 bases and J gave up 3 bases, with 11 bases separating them. The CDR3 has 14 residues.

The CDR3 here is CAWSVSGGHEQYF. The CDR3 region has the DNA TGTGCCTGGAGTGTATCGGGAGGCCACGAGCAGTACTTC. The chain has TRBV30 and TRBJ2-7; TRBD2 matches at 7 bases. Germline V lookup: CDR1 GTSNPN, CDR2 SVGIG (reference sequence). This CDR3 region has 13 residues. Trimming removed 0 bases from V and 5 bases from J; junction bases left unmatched: 4. The variable domain in full, completed from reference TRBV30 and TRBJ2-7, reads SQTIHQWPATLVQPVGSPLSLECTVEGTSNPNLYWYRQAAGRGLQLLFYSVGIGQISSEVPQNLSASRPQDRQFILSSKKLLLSDSGFYLCAWSVSGGHEQYFGPGTRLTVT.